Each of the 5 T cell receptor beta chains below was sequenced from the same sample in a study of shared clonotypes between healthy human individuals (dated by TCRdb to between 2020 and 2021). Receptor amplification or capture employed the immunoSEQ multiplex PCR assay. Here the immuneACCESS table is served through TCRdb, limited to in-frame sequences with V and J called. Missing clones are a known gap in these copies; in checked studies unresolved V genes cover under half, and the rest lacks a known reason. In all, the sample holds under 350,000 clones, and more than 75% of those were seen once. The ten top clones hold 15% to 20% of the sample. The sample taken for sequencing was memory CD8+ T cells sorted from blood. The sample's cell subset or site label, in plain terms: CD45RO+ cells pooled with CCR7-negative TemRA cells. These receptors all stem from a man aged 18 to 30 in good health.

The rearrangement joins TRBV14 to TRBJ2-7; TRBD2 matches at 9 bases. In germline, CDR1 is SGHDN, CDR2 FVKESK. This CDR3 region has 15 residues. Germline trimming cut 4 bases from V and 3 bases from J; bases unmatched to any gene: 7. DNA of the CDR3: TGTGCCAGCAGCCCGAATAGCGGGGGCTTCTACGAGCAGTACTTC. Its translation is CASSPNSGGFYEQYF.

This clone was found a few times. The rearrangement uses TRBV29-1 and TRBJ1-4, with 7 positions matching TRBD1. The CDR3 covers 13 residues. Unmatched junction bases numbered 7, after V lost 5 bases and J lost 7 bases. Germline V CDR1 and CDR2: SQVTM, ANQGSEA. The CDR3 DNA follows: TGCAGCGTTAGGACAGGACAAATTGAAAAACTGTTTTTT. Protein product: CSVRTGQIEKLFF.

The rearrangement uses TRBV27 and TRBJ1-2; 8 bases agree with TRBD1. CDR1 is MNHEY and CDR2 is SMNVEV in the germline V gene (reference sequence). CDR3 length equals 14 residues. Trimming took 6 bases from V and 6 from J; bases not matched to a gene: 9. CDR3 nucleotides: TGTGCCAGCAGATTCAGCCAGGGGGCGGATGGCTACACCTTC. Translation: CASRFSQGADGYTF.

The J gene is TRBJ2-3, the V gene TRBV9; TRBD2 aligns across 12 bases. Germline trimming cut 4 bases from V and 5 bases from J; bases unmatched to any gene: 5. CDR1 and CDR2 from the germline V gene are SGDLS and YYNGEE. The CDR3 sequence is 15 residues long. The CDR3 here is CASSPEGLAGDTQYF. The CDR3 bases are TGTGCCAGCAGCCCCGAGGGACTAGCGGGAGATACGCAGTATTTT.

The genes are TRBV28 and TRBJ2-1, with D possibly TRBD2 on 6 matching bases. CDR1 and CDR2 from the germline V gene are MDHEN and SYDVKM. With 5 bases removed from V and 3 bases from J, the gap between germline ends came to 11 bases. There are 14 residues in the CDR3. The CDR3 coding sequence is TGTGCCAGCAGTCCCCGGGGGAGCTACAATGAGCAGTTCTTC. It codes for CASSPRGSYNEQFF.